This T cell receptor beta chain was sequenced for a study of molecular identifiers for immune sequencing clone quantification. The wider study: Replicates involved a five-way split of RNA from roughly 21,000 or 96,000 naive CD8 cells, with sequencing of four.

This CDR3 spans 17 amino acids. The junction had 7 bases not matched to a gene; V was cut back by 0 bases and J by 1 base. Germline CDR1 reads KGHSH; CDR2 reads LQKENI. TCRdb ran MiXCR on the PCR reads and lists one entry per CDR3 protein. The repertoire holds 97,000 or so distinct CDR3 sequences, with 30% to 45% as singletons. Naive CD8 T cells underwent sorting with the CD8+CD4-CCR7+CD45RA+ definition. Regarding the study as a whole: Detection of one spiked Jurkat cell's TCR RNA reportedly worked in about a million naive cells.

There are a few counts of this clonotype. Its antigen remains unidentified. The TCR originated in a human donor in good health. Some libraries in this study had Jurkat cell RNA spiked in. Sequenced: naive CD8+ T cells from blood, with Jurkat cell RNA spiked in. Subset given: FACS-sorted CD8+CD4-CCR7+CD45RA+ naive T cells. This chain links TRBV18 with TRBJ2-3, with 7 bases that match TRBD2. CDR3 nucleotides: TGTGCCAGCTCACCACCGGGAGGGGCGGCGGGCACAGATACGCAGTATTTT. Its translation: CASSPPGGAAGTDTQYF. The variable domain in full, completed from reference TRBV18 and TRBJ2-3, reads NAGVMQNPRHLVRRRGQEARLRCSPMKGHSHVYWYRQLPEEGLKFMVYLQKENIIDESGMPKERFSAEFPKEGPSILRIQQVVRGDSAAYFCASSPPGGAAGTDTQYFGPGTRLTVL.